This TCR beta chain was recorded in a study of T-cell memory formation after mild COVID-19. Study as a whole: Largely donor-specific sequence clusters came from two donors.

The V gene's germline CDR1 is SGHNT and CDR2 YENEEA. The V and J ends lost 5 bases and 1 base respectively, with 8 bases between them. The CDR3 runs to 13 residues. This clonotype was seen a few times. TCRdb recomputed calls from the 5' RACE reads with MiXCR, one row per CDR3 protein. Seen here are 400,000 to 500,000 distinct CDR3 sequences, more than 15% observed once, and the top ten hold under 25%. The genes are TRBV11-3 and TRBJ2-5; D possibly corresponds to TRBD2 (5 bases). This receptor was obtained from a man aged 18-30 years who had mild COVID-19 (a few samples of this study predate the infection). Cell type and time point are not known. Sequences were obtained from PBMCs or a T cell subset sorted from them (not recorded which). CDR3 loop: CASSRTFQETQYF. In nucleotides, the CDR3 is TGTGCCAGCAGCAGGACTTTCCAAGAGACCCAGTACTTC.